What follows are 5 T cell receptor beta chains derived from one specimen sequenced in a study of blood T cell repertoires in COVID-19. Clones were sequenced by immunoSEQ multiplex PCR, and TCRdb holds only the in-frame ones, with some missing. The sample lists around 180,000 clones, over 75% seen once, with approximately 11% in the top ten. Sample: peripheral blood. The source is a human donor with active or convalescent COVID-19. The donor label of this sample is uncertain.

The sample holds a few counts of this clone. The chain couples TRBV20-1 to TRBJ1-1; D ambiguous. Germline values: CDR1 DFQATT, CDR2 SNEGSKA (reference sequence). V dropped 6 bases and J dropped 0 bases, with 5 bases sitting between them. The CDR3 has 11 residues. CDR3 region: CSASMNTEAFF. The CDR3 nucleotides read TGCAGTGCGTCCATGAACACTGAAGCTTTCTTT.

The chain joins TRBV7-2 to TRBJ2-7, with D possibly TRBD1 on 5 matching bases. Looked up from germline, CDR1 is SGHTA and CDR2 is FQGNSA. V was shortened by 5 bases and J by 2 bases, with 13 bases between the two germline ends. CDR3 size: 14 residues. The chain's CDR3 is CASSHPPTAYEQYF. CDR3 in DNA: TGTGCCAGCAGCCACCCGCCGACAGCCTACGAGCAGTACTTC.

The chain's CDR3 is CASRADRGRNGYTF. CDR3 nucleotide sequence: TGTGCCAGCAGGGCTGACAGGGGGCGGAATGGCTACACCTTC. The chain links TRBV6-5 to TRBJ1-2, with 10 bases aligning to TRBD1. Germline loops: CDR1 MNHEY, CDR2 SVGAGI. CDR3 size: 14 residues. Germline trimming cut 6 bases from V and 6 bases from J; bases unmatched to any gene: 7.

This sequence joins TRBV9 and TRBJ2-1; 13 nucleotides align to TRBD2. V gave up 4 bases and J gave up 7 bases; unmatched junction bases: 8. Germline V gene data show CDR1 as SGDLS and CDR2 as YYNGEE. CDR3 length: 16 amino acids. The CDR3, as DNA: TGTGCCAGCAGCCCCGGACTAGCGGGGGCCTGGAATGAGCAGTTCTTC. Its protein is CASSPGLAGAWNEQFF.

V is TRBV27 and J is TRBJ1-1; no definite D call. The ends were cut back, 5 bases at V and 8 bases at J, with 18 bases in the middle. This CDR3 contains 14 residues. Germline lookup yields CDR1 MNHEY and CDR2 SMNVEV (reference sequence). For the CDR3, the DNA is TGTGCCAGCAGTCCCAGCCTCTTTCCGGGGGAAGCTTTCTTT. Residues: CASSPSLFPGEAFF.